A selection of T cell receptor beta chains follows, all from one sample in a study of siplizumab effects on memory and regulatory T cells. The protocol was immunoSEQ multiplex PCR, while the TCRdb copy is restricted to in-frame clones and leaves out a portion. The table lists about 60,000 clones, 83% of them singletons. Sequencing was done on a sample of memory CD4+ T cells sorted from blood. The source of these receptors is a human donor in good health. The CDR3 runs from the conserved cysteine through the conserved F or W. Fields, in order: D gene, J gene, V gene, clone size, CDR3 protein, CDR3 DNA. A D gene is named only where the DNA matches it firmly. Clone size is shown for a subset of rows, as once, few, many or a class of expanded clone.

d_call: NA; j_call: TRBJ2-5; v_call: TRBV7-7; clone_size: NA; cdr3_aa: CASSPGAKPQETQYF; cdr3_nt: TGTGCTAGCAGCCCCGGGGCAAAGCCTCAAGAGACCCAGTACTTC
d_call: TRBD1; j_call: TRBJ1-6; v_call: TRBV14; clone_size: few; cdr3_aa: CASGDRSSPLHF; cdr3_nt: TGTGCCAGCGGGGACAGAAGTTCACCCCTCCACTTT
d_call: NA; j_call: TRBJ1-6; v_call: TRBV5-4; clone_size: NA; cdr3_aa: CASSLQGVNSPLHF; cdr3_nt: TGTGCCAGCAGCTTGCAAGGAGTGAATTCACCCCTCCACTTT
d_call: TRBD1; j_call: TRBJ1-2; v_call: TRBV4-1; clone_size: once; cdr3_aa: CASSRRDRGYGYTF; cdr3_nt: TGCGCCAGCAGCCGCCGGGACAGGGGTTACGGCTACACCTTC
d_call: NA; j_call: TRBJ1-2; v_call: TRBV6-6; clone_size: NA; cdr3_aa: CASSPGSTDYGYTF; cdr3_nt: TGTGCCAGCAGTCCCGGGTCCACAGACTATGGCTACACCTTC
d_call: NA; j_call: TRBJ1-1; v_call: TRBV20-1; clone_size: NA; cdr3_aa: CSAEGGTEAFF; cdr3_nt: TGCAGTGCCGAGGGGGGAACTGAAGCTTTCTTT
d_call: NA; j_call: TRBJ2-3; v_call: TRBV2; clone_size: NA; cdr3_aa: CASSRDSDTQYF; cdr3_nt: TGTGCCAGCAGTCGTGACTCAGATACGCAGTATTTT
d_call: NA; j_call: TRBJ2-7; v_call: TRBV6-6; clone_size: NA; cdr3_aa: CASSDHYEQYF; cdr3_nt: TGTGCCAGCAGTGACCACTACGAGCAGTACTTC
d_call: NA; j_call: TRBJ2-5; v_call: TRBV5-6; clone_size: NA; cdr3_aa: CASSRQRLQETQYF; cdr3_nt: TGTGCCAGCAGCCGACAGAGGCTCCAAGAGACCCAGTACTTC
d_call: TRBD2; j_call: TRBJ2-5; v_call: TRBV9; clone_size: NA; cdr3_aa: CASSVGGGGAQETQYF; cdr3_nt: TGTGCCAGCAGCGTGGGCGGCGGGGGGGCCCAAGAGACCCAGTACTTC
d_call: TRBD2; j_call: TRBJ2-1; v_call: TRBV7-3; clone_size: NA; cdr3_aa: CASSLKGGTSGNEQFF; cdr3_nt: TGTGCCAGCAGCCTAAAAGGCGGGACTAGCGGGAATGAGCAGTTCTTC
d_call: NA; j_call: TRBJ1-1; v_call: TRBV30; clone_size: few; cdr3_aa: CAWSVGQRAFF; cdr3_nt: TGTGCCTGGAGTGTAGGACAGCGAGCTTTCTTT
d_call: TRBD2; j_call: TRBJ2-3; v_call: TRBV7-3; clone_size: NA; cdr3_aa: CASSPGRVSQDTQYF; cdr3_nt: TGTGCCAGCAGCCCCGGGAGGGTGTCTCAAGATACGCAGTATTTT
d_call: TRBD1; j_call: TRBJ1-6; v_call: TRBV2; clone_size: NA; cdr3_aa: CASSFLHGIDRDWTSPLHF; cdr3_nt: TGTGCCAGCAGTTTCTTACACGGAATCGACAGGGATTGGACTTCACCCCTCCACTTT
d_call: TRBD2; j_call: TRBJ2-1; v_call: TRBV5-8; clone_size: NA; cdr3_aa: CASSLVTSYRGNEQFF; cdr3_nt: TGTGCCAGCAGCTTGGTGACTAGCTATAGGGGAAATGAGCAGTTCTTC
d_call: TRBD2; j_call: TRBJ2-2; v_call: TRBV11-1; clone_size: NA; cdr3_aa: CASSFTLAGATGELFF; cdr3_nt: TGTGCCAGCAGCTTTACACTAGCGGGGGCCACCGGGGAGCTGTTTTTT
d_call: TRBD1; j_call: TRBJ2-5; v_call: TRBV7-6; clone_size: NA; cdr3_aa: CASSPGQGMGETQYF; cdr3_nt: TGTGCCAGCAGCCCCGGACAGGGGATGGGGGAGACCCAGTACTTC
d_call: NA; j_call: TRBJ2-1; v_call: TRBV6-5; clone_size: once; cdr3_aa: CASSYSPEAYNEQFF; cdr3_nt: TGTGCCAGCAGTTACTCGCCGGAGGCCTACAATGAGCAGTTCTTC
d_call: TRBD2; j_call: TRBJ2-7; v_call: TRBV5-8; clone_size: NA; cdr3_aa: CASSFAGGSSYEQYF; cdr3_nt: TGTGCCAGCAGCTTCGCAGGCGGGAGCTCCTACGAGCAGTACTTC
d_call: TRBD2; j_call: TRBJ2-3; v_call: TRBV5-1; clone_size: NA; cdr3_aa: CASTPGLAGPTDTQYF; cdr3_nt: TGCGCCAGCACCCCGGGACTAGCGGGCCCCACAGATACGCAGTATTTT
d_call: NA; j_call: TRBJ1-1; v_call: TRBV6-6; clone_size: NA; cdr3_aa: CASSTGNTEAFF; cdr3_nt: TGTGCCAGCAGTACGGGGAACACTGAAGCTTTCTTT
d_call: TRBD2; j_call: TRBJ2-1; v_call: TRBV6-6; clone_size: NA; cdr3_aa: CASSYSAGGYEQFF; cdr3_nt: TGTGCCAGCAGTTACTCAGCGGGGGGCTATGAGCAGTTCTTC
d_call: NA; j_call: TRBJ2-1; v_call: TRBV7-3; clone_size: NA; cdr3_aa: CASSLVSDNNEQFF; cdr3_nt: TGTGCCAGCAGCTTAGTTTCAGATAACAATGAGCAGTTCTTC
d_call: NA; j_call: TRBJ2-1; v_call: TRBV15; clone_size: once; cdr3_aa: CATTPGRLISYNEQFF; cdr3_nt: TGTGCCACCACCCCGGGTCGGCTGATATCCTACAATGAGCAGTTCTTC
d_call: NA; j_call: TRBJ1-3; v_call: TRBV25-1; clone_size: NA; cdr3_aa: CASSEGGSGNTIYF; cdr3_nt: TGTGCCAGCAGTGAAGGGGGCTCTGGAAACACCATATATTTT
d_call: TRBD1; j_call: TRBJ2-1; v_call: TRBV29-1; clone_size: NA; cdr3_aa: CSVVPGQGAGYNEQFF; cdr3_nt: TGCAGCGTTGTCCCGGGACAGGGGGCAGGGTACAATGAGCAGTTCTTC
d_call: TRBD1; j_call: TRBJ2-5; v_call: TRBV2; clone_size: NA; cdr3_aa: CASSLSGTGPQETQYF; cdr3_nt: TGTGCCAGCAGTCTTTCCGGGACAGGGCCCCAAGAGACCCAGTACTTC
d_call: TRBD1; j_call: TRBJ2-2; v_call: TRBV6-5; clone_size: NA; cdr3_aa: CASRKGTGNPGELFF; cdr3_nt: TGTGCCAGCAGGAAAGGGACAGGGAACCCCGGGGAGCTGTTTTTT
d_call: NA; j_call: TRBJ1-4; v_call: TRBV4-1; clone_size: NA; cdr3_aa: CASSRPYEKLFF; cdr3_nt: TGCGCCAGCAGCCGCCCCTATGAAAAACTGTTTTTT
d_call: NA; j_call: TRBJ1-5; v_call: TRBV27; clone_size: NA; cdr3_aa: CASSGGGSAQHF; cdr3_nt: TGTGCCAGCAGTGGGGGGGGGTCGGCCCAGCATTTT
d_call: TRBD1; j_call: TRBJ2-7; v_call: TRBV6-6; clone_size: once; cdr3_aa: CASSPGTGNEQYF; cdr3_nt: TGTGCCAGCAGTCCCGGGACAGGGAACGAGCAGTACTTC
d_call: NA; j_call: TRBJ2-6; v_call: TRBV18; clone_size: NA; cdr3_aa: CASSPDRSGANVLTF; cdr3_nt: TGTGCCAGCTCACCAGACCGCTCTGGGGCCAACGTCCTGACTTTC
d_call: NA; j_call: TRBJ1-3; v_call: TRBV16; clone_size: NA; cdr3_aa: CASSQSRVTGGNTIYF; cdr3_nt: TGTGCCAGCAGCCAATCTCGTGTGACAGGAGGAAACACCATATATTTT
d_call: TRBD2; j_call: TRBJ2-3; v_call: TRBV9; clone_size: NA; cdr3_aa: CASSGIRGGSGGSTDTQYF; cdr3_nt: TGTGCCAGCAGCGGGATTCGGGGCGGTAGCGGGGGGAGCACAGATACGCAGTATTTT
d_call: NA; j_call: TRBJ1-6; v_call: TRBV30; clone_size: once; cdr3_aa: CAWATGRSPLHF; cdr3_nt: TGTGCCTGGGCAACAGGGAGATCACCCCTCCACTTT
d_call: NA; j_call: TRBJ2-7; v_call: TRBV6-6; clone_size: NA; cdr3_aa: CASSYSSLGSYEQYF; cdr3_nt: TGTGCCAGCAGTTACTCGAGCCTCGGAAGCTACGAGCAGTACTTC
d_call: NA; j_call: TRBJ1-2; v_call: TRBV11-3; clone_size: NA; cdr3_aa: CASSSPGGGGYTF; cdr3_nt: TGTGCCAGCAGCTCCCCTGGCGGTGGGGGCTACACCTTC
d_call: NA; j_call: TRBJ2-7; v_call: TRBV7-2; clone_size: NA; cdr3_aa: CASRPTPGSSYEQYF; cdr3_nt: TGTGCCAGCAGACCAACTCCGGGATCCTCCTACGAGCAGTACTTC
d_call: NA; j_call: TRBJ2-5; v_call: TRBV5-1; clone_size: few; cdr3_aa: CASSLEGSRAETQYF; cdr3_nt: TGCGCCAGCAGCTTGGAGGGGAGCAGGGCAGAGACCCAGTACTTC
d_call: TRBD2; j_call: TRBJ2-1; v_call: TRBV2; clone_size: NA; cdr3_aa: CASSGPQRGAQFF; cdr3_nt: TGTGCCAGCAGTGGTCCGCAGCGGGGGGCGCAGTTCTTC
d_call: NA; j_call: TRBJ1-1; v_call: TRBV7-9; clone_size: few; cdr3_aa: CASSYNMNTEAFF; cdr3_nt: TGTGCCAGCAGCTACAACATGAACACTGAAGCTTTCTTT
d_call: NA; j_call: TRBJ2-7; v_call: TRBV4-1; clone_size: NA; cdr3_aa: CASSPWKRAHEQYF; cdr3_nt: TGCGCCAGCAGCCCATGGAAAAGGGCACACGAGCAGTACTTC
d_call: NA; j_call: TRBJ2-7; v_call: TRBV7-2; clone_size: once; cdr3_aa: CASSLGLIAELREQYF; cdr3_nt: TGTGCCAGCAGCTTAGGGCTGATCGCGGAACTACGTGAGCAGTACTTC
d_call: NA; j_call: TRBJ2-7; v_call: TRBV5-1; clone_size: NA; cdr3_aa: CASSFVDPSGNEQYF; cdr3_nt: TGCGCCAGCAGCTTCGTAGACCCTTCCGGGAACGAGCAGTACTTC
d_call: NA; j_call: TRBJ1-1; v_call: TRBV19; clone_size: NA; cdr3_aa: CASSLEEGEAFF; cdr3_nt: TGTGCCAGTAGTCTGGAGGAGGGGGAAGCTTTCTTT
d_call: TRBD2; j_call: TRBJ2-5; v_call: TRBV27; clone_size: few; cdr3_aa: CASRVGTSGSRETQYF; cdr3_nt: TGTGCCAGCAGGGTCGGGACTAGCGGGAGTCGGGAGACCCAGTACTTC
d_call: NA; j_call: TRBJ1-6; v_call: TRBV7-2; clone_size: NA; cdr3_aa: CASMTSTGLNSPLHF; cdr3_nt: TGTGCCAGCATGACCTCGACAGGACTAAATTCACCCCTCCACTTT
d_call: NA; j_call: TRBJ2-5; v_call: TRBV30; clone_size: NA; cdr3_aa: CASLSWETQYF; cdr3_nt: TGTGCCTCTTTGAGCTGGGAGACCCAGTACTTC
d_call: NA; j_call: TRBJ1-6; v_call: TRBV25-1; clone_size: once; cdr3_aa: CASSERASYNSPLHF; cdr3_nt: TGTGCCAGCAGTGAACGGGCCTCCTATAATTCACCCCTCCACTTT
d_call: NA; j_call: TRBJ1-2; v_call: TRBV5-1; clone_size: NA; cdr3_aa: CASSINRGHDGYTF; cdr3_nt: TGCGCCAGCAGCATAAACCGGGGACATGACGGCTACACCTTC
d_call: TRBD1; j_call: TRBJ2-7; v_call: TRBV27; clone_size: NA; cdr3_aa: CASRGGAGQGASYEQYF; cdr3_nt: TGTGCCAGCAGGGGGGGGGCGGGACAGGGGGCATCCTACGAGCAGTACTTC
d_call: NA; j_call: TRBJ2-7; v_call: TRBV7-3; clone_size: once; cdr3_aa: CASSLMPSDEQYF; cdr3_nt: TGTGCCAGCAGCTTAATGCCCTCGGACGAGCAGTACTTC
d_call: TRBD1; j_call: TRBJ2-7; v_call: TRBV5-1; clone_size: NA; cdr3_aa: CASTRSPGTGGVEQYF; cdr3_nt: TGCGCCAGCACCCGGAGTCCCGGGACAGGGGGCGTCGAGCAGTACTTC
d_call: NA; j_call: TRBJ1-4; v_call: TRBV10-3; clone_size: NA; cdr3_aa: CAISEREVANEKLFF; cdr3_nt: TGTGCCATCAGTGAAAGGGAGGTGGCTAATGAAAAACTGTTTTTT
d_call: NA; j_call: TRBJ1-1; v_call: TRBV18; clone_size: NA; cdr3_aa: CASSEGYPEAFF; cdr3_nt: TGTGCCAGCTCGGAGGGGTATCCTGAAGCTTTCTTT
d_call: NA; j_call: TRBJ2-6; v_call: TRBV5-4; clone_size: NA; cdr3_aa: CASSLGQPGANVLTF; cdr3_nt: TGTGCCAGCAGCTTGGGACAGCCTGGGGCCAACGTCCTGACTTTC
d_call: NA; j_call: TRBJ1-1; v_call: TRBV30; clone_size: NA; cdr3_aa: CAWRGAGTWTEAFF; cdr3_nt: TGTGCCTGGAGGGGAGCGGGGACCTGGACTGAAGCTTTCTTT
d_call: NA; j_call: TRBJ2-1; v_call: TRBV11-3; clone_size: NA; cdr3_aa: CASSLVGTWGLNEQFF; cdr3_nt: TGTGCCAGCAGCTTAGTCGGGACCTGGGGCCTCAATGAGCAGTTCTTC